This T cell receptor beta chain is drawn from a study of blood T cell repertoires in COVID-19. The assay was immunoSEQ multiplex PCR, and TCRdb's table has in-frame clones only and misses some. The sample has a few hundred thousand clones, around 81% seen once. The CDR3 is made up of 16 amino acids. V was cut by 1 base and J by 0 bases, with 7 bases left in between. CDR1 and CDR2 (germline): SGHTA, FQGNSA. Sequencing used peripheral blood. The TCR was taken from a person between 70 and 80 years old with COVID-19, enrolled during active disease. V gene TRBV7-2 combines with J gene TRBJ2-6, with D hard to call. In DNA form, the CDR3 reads TGTGCCAGCAGCTTAGGGCCCCACTCTGGGGCCAACGTCCTGACTTTC. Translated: CASSLGPHSGANVLTF. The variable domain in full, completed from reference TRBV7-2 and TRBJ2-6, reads GAGVSQSPSNKVTEKGKDVELRCDPISGHTALYWYRQSLGQGLEFLIYFQGNSAPDKSGLPSDRFSAERTGGSVSTLTIQRTQQEDSAVYLCASSLGPHSGANVLTFGAGSRLTVL.